This entry lists 28 T cell receptor beta chains sequenced from one sample in a study of T cells in Graves' hyperthyroidism and ophthalmopathy. Regions amplified from RNA transcripts were the TCR beta CDR3 regions. HTBI primers were the set used in a first-round RT-PCR of the TCR CDR3. TCRdb fed the multiplex PCR reads into MiXCR, producing one record per CDR3 protein. The sample holds around 450,000 distinct CDR3 sequences; roughly 13% are singletons and the top ten take 5% to 6%. The material sequenced was blood. The origin of the receptors is a woman aged 18-29 years with Graves' hyperthyroidism.

This clonotype was counted ten times or more. This sequence joins TRBV9 and TRBJ1-1; no clear D. CDR1 and CDR2 (germline): SGDLS, YYNGEE. V was shortened by 0 bases and J by 0 bases, with 12 bases between the two germline ends. The CDR3 loop spans 16 amino acids. The CDR3 loop is CASSVGTDSMNTEAFF. CDR3 coding DNA: TGTGCCAGCAGCGTAGGAACGGACTCTATGAACACTGAAGCTTTCTTT.

This clonotype was counted ten times or more. The gene calls are TRBV12-5 and TRBJ2-1; D is undetermined. This CDR3 contains 12 residues. Germline CDR1 and CDR2: LGHNT and FRNRAP. V was cut by 8 bases and J by 6 bases, with 11 bases left in between. The CDR3 protein is CASKATGNEQFF. The DNA of the CDR3 is TGTGCTAGTAAGGCGACTGGCAATGAGCAGTTCTTC.

The genes are TRBV5-1 and TRBJ1-3, with 8 bases lining up with TRBD1. Germline V gene sequence: CDR1 SGHRS, CDR2 YFSETQ. Trimming at V came to 6 bases and at J to 4 bases, leaving 6 bases not matched to a gene. The CDR3 spans 14 residues. The chain's CDR3 is CASTGGAGGNTIYF. CDR3 in DNA: TGCGCCAGCACAGGGGGCGCGGGCGGAAACACCATATATTTT.

Ten or more counts support this clonotype. CDR3 protein: CASSTSGGRNEQFF. The CDR3 DNA sequence: TGTGCCAGCAGTACTAGCGGGGGTCGCAATGAGCAGTTCTTC. This chain links TRBV12-3 or TRBV12-4 with TRBJ2-1, with 11 bases aligning to TRBD2. This CDR3 is built from 14 residues. V shed 5 bases, J shed 6 bases, and the junction held 3 bases outside the gene matches.

This clonotype was detected a few times. V gene TRBV7-9 combines with J gene TRBJ2-1; TRBD2 matches at 8 bases. The V gene end was trimmed by 6 bases and the J gene end by 2 bases; junction bases not matched to a gene: 9. Looked up from germline, CDR1 is SEHNR and CDR2 is FQNEAQ (reference sequence). The CDR3 consists of 16 residues. The CDR3 coding sequence is TGTGCCAGCAGGAATACCGGGACTAGGGCCTACAATGAGCAGTTCTTC. Protein product: CASRNTGTRAYNEQFF.

This clonotype was detected many times. The junction departs from germline at one end; a sequencing error may be responsible. The chain uses TRBV5-1 and TRBJ1-1; the D is unclear. The CDR3 covers 12 residues. CDR1 and CDR2 from the germline V gene are SGHRS and YFSETQ. The chain's CDR3 is CASSLVDTEAFF. The CDR3, as DNA: TGTGCCAGCAGTTTAGTAGACACTGAAGCTTTCTTT.

This clonotype was seen repeatedly, ten times or more. V gene TRBV11-2 combines with J gene TRBJ2-3, with 7 bases fitting TRBD2. Germline V lookup: CDR1 SGHAT, CDR2 FQNNGV. CDR3 size: 15 residues. The V and J ends lost 5 bases and 0 bases, in that order; junction bases with no gene match: 5. The CDR3 DNA reads as TGTGCCAGCAGCCACGGACTAGGTAGCACAGATACGCAGTATTTT. Its protein is CASSHGLGSTDTQYF. The whole variable domain, filled in from reference TRBV11-2 and TRBJ2-3, reads EAGVAQSPRYKIIEKRQSVAFWCNPISGHATLYWYQQILGQGPKLLIQFQNNGVVDDSQLPKDRFSAERLKGVDSTLKIQPAKLEDSAVYLCASSHGLGSTDTQYFGPGTRLTVL.

The rearrangement links TRBV15 to TRBJ1-2; maybe TRBD1 (5 bases). The CDR3 loop spans 13 amino acids. The ends were cut back, 6 bases at V and 7 bases at J, with 15 bases in the middle. The V gene's germline CDR1 is LNHNV and CDR2 YYDKDF (reference sequence). The CDR3 protein is CATSGDYSAGYTF. CDR3 bases: TGTGCCACCAGTGGGGACTACTCGGCTGGCTACACCTTC.

This clonotype was recorded at least ten times. The chain couples TRBV14 to TRBJ2-2; D is undetermined. Germline lookup yields CDR1 SGHDN and CDR2 FVKESK. The CDR3 is 17 amino acids. Deletions cut 0 bases from V and 3 bases from J, with 14 bases between. CDR3 sequence: CASSQDRAGSYTGELFF. The CDR3 nucleotides read TGTGCCAGCAGCCAAGATCGTGCCGGCAGTTACACCGGGGAGCTGTTTTTT. The whole variable domain, remainder taken from reference TRBV14 and TRBJ2-2, is EAGVTQFPSHSVIEKGQTVTLRCDPISGHDNLYWYRRVMGKEIKFLLHFVKESKQDESGMPNNRFLAERTGGTYSTLKVQPAELEDSGVYFCASSQDRAGSYTGELFFGEGSRLTVL.

The chain carries TRBV4-3 and TRBJ2-4; unclear D gene. V lost 0 bases and J lost 5, with 17 bases in between. Per the germline V gene, CDR1 is LGHNA and CDR2 is YSLEER. The CDR3 loop spans 17 amino acids. The CDR3 reads CASSQDHSLSWENIQYF. The CDR3 DNA follows: TGCGCCAGCAGCCAAGATCATAGTTTATCCTGGGAAAACATTCAGTACTTC.

The rearrangement links TRBV28 to TRBJ2-5; TRBD1 aligns across 9 bases. The CDR3 extends over 16 amino acids. Germline assignment: CDR1 MDHEN and CDR2 SYDVKM. V was clipped by 2 bases and J by 2 bases; unmatched bases: 6. DNA of the CDR3: TGTGCCAGCAGTTTACCTCGGGACAGGGCACAAGAGACCCAGTACTTC. Encoded protein: CASSLPRDRAQETQYF.

This clonotype was observed many times. The chain combines TRBV28 with TRBJ2-3; TRBD1 matches at 9 bases. With V trimmed by 6 bases and J by 2 bases, 3 bases remained unmatched. The CDR3 consists of 14 residues. Looked up from germline, CDR1 is MDHEN and CDR2 is SYDVKM. The CDR3 reads CASRTGGDTDTQYF. The CDR3 DNA reads as TGTGCCAGCAGAACAGGGGGCGACACAGATACGCAGTATTTT.

This clonotype occurred a few times. The CDR3 DNA is TGTGCCAGCAGCCTAACAGGTGGCGTCCTGACTTTC. It translates to CASSLTGGVLTF. The gene calls are TRBV5-6 and TRBJ2-6; a weak D match, TRBD1 (5 bases). The germline CDR1 and CDR2 sequences are SGHDT and YYEEEE. V shed 4 bases and J shed 12 bases, with 11 bases lying between them. This CDR3 has 12 amino acids.

This clonotype was seen a handful of times. The V and J genes are TRBV24-1 and TRBJ2-7; D may be TRBD1 (6 bases). Germline V CDR1 and CDR2: KGHDR, SFDVKD. The CDR3 contains 14 residues. Trimming shortened V by 4 bases and J by 5 bases, and 14 bases separated the two germline ends. Written as DNA, the CDR3 is TGTGCCACCAGTGACTCCGGGACATTCCACGAGCAGTACTTC. This gives the protein CATSDSGTFHEQYF.

This clonotype has at least ten counts. The chain combines TRBV3-1 with TRBJ1-5, with D possibly being TRBD1 (5 bases). This CDR3 has 15 amino acids. CDR1 LGHDT and CDR2 YNNKEL come from the germline V gene (reference sequence). V lost 0 bases and J 3 bases, leaving 9 bases between the germline ends. CDR3 region: CASSQEFRVNQPQHF. The CDR3 coding sequence is TGTGCCAGCAGCCAAGAGTTCAGGGTCAATCAGCCCCAGCATTTT. Complete variable domain (other parts from reference TRBV3-1 and TRBJ1-5): DTAVSQTPKYLVTQMGNDKSIKCEQNLGHDTMYWYKQDSKKFLKIMFSYNNKELIINETVPNRFSPKSPDKAHLNLHINSLELGDSAVYFCASSQEFRVNQPQHFGDGTRLSIL.

This clonotype was seen at least ten times. The chain recombines TRBV6-2 or TRBV6-3 with TRBJ2-1; tentative D call: TRBD1 (6 bases). The germline V gene encodes CDR1 MNHEY and CDR2 SVGEGT. This CDR3 spans 12 amino acids. The V gene lost 10 bases and the J gene lost 3 bases, with 10 bases spanning the gap. The CDR3 coding sequence is TGTGCCACCAAACAGGGCTACAATGAGCAGTTCTTC. Protein sequence: CATKQGYNEQFF.

This clonotype was recorded many times. This rearrangement joins TRBV28 to TRBJ1-1, with 9 bases aligning to TRBD1. With 2 bases clipped from V and 4 bases from J, the junction kept 5 bases outside the gene matches. CDR3 length: 15 residues. Germline lookup yields CDR1 MDHEN and CDR2 SYDVKM. The CDR3 here is CASSLPGGQGTEAFF. CDR3 in DNA: TGTGCCAGCAGTTTACCGGGGGGACAGGGCACTGAAGCTTTCTTT.

This clonotype came up many times. This rearrangement joins TRBV2 to TRBJ2-3, with 8 bases that match TRBD2. CDR3 length: 14 residues. The germline V gene has CDR1 SNHLY and CDR2 FYNNEI. Germline trimming cut 7 bases from V and 2 bases from J; bases unmatched to any gene: 5. CDR3: CASNGGGITDTQYF. DNA of the CDR3: TGTGCCAGCAACGGCGGGGGGATCACAGATACGCAGTATTTT.

V gene TRBV19 combines with J gene TRBJ1-2; tentative D call: TRBD1 (6 bases). Germline V gene data show CDR1 as LNHDA and CDR2 as SQIVND (reference sequence). Trimming left V 5 bases short and J 4 bases short, with 14 bases between. This CDR3 has 14 residues. CDR3 DNA sequence: TGTGCCAGTAGTGCCTGGACAGTCCGCTATGGCTACACCTTC. Its translation is CASSAWTVRYGYTF.

This clonotype has ten or more counts. The chain is built from TRBV9 and TRBJ2-1; tentatively, D is TRBD2 (6 bases). Germline V CDR1 and CDR2: SGDLS, YYNGEE. V was clipped by 0 bases and J by 8 bases, with 18 bases between them. The CDR3 spans 16 residues. The CDR3 bases are TGTGCCAGCAGCGTAGAGGTCCTAGCGAGGCGCCATGAGCAGTTCTTC. It specifies CASSVEVLARRHEQFF.

This clonotype was seen ten or more times. The rearrangement joins TRBV2 to TRBJ2-7; D is unresolved. Looked up from germline, CDR1 is SNHLY and CDR2 is FYNNEI. The CDR3 is made up of 12 amino acids. V was trimmed by 10 bases and J by 2 bases, leaving 12 bases between them. The CDR3 nucleotides read TGTGCCACTGTGGCGGCACCCTACGAGCAGTACTTC. Translated, it gives CATVAAPYEQYF.

In its sample, this clonotype was seen many times. The CDR3 sequence: CASSQDMAVSYNEQFF. In DNA, the CDR3 is TGTGCCAGCAGCCAAGATATGGCAGTCTCCTACAATGAGCAGTTCTTC. The chain employs TRBV3-1 and TRBJ2-1; D gene unclear. The CDR3 sequence is 16 residues long. The germline CDR1 and CDR2 sequences are LGHDT and YNNKEL (reference sequence). V was shortened by 0 bases and J by 0 bases, with 9 bases between the two germline ends.

In the case of this clonotype: Mismatch with germline at one junction end may stem from a read error. The chain carries TRBV7-7 and TRBJ2-1; maybe TRBD2 (5 bases). The germline gives CDR1 SSHAT, CDR2 FNYEAQ (reference sequence). The CDR3 runs 13 residues. Here the CDR3 DNA reads TGTGCTAGCAGTCACTTAGGGAGTGATGAGCAGTTCTTC. It yields the protein CASSHLGSDEQFF.

The chain is built from TRBV19 and TRBJ2-5; tentatively, D is TRBD2 (6 bases). Trimming pared 3 bases from V and 1 base from J, leaving 12 bases between. The CDR3 is 15 amino acids. The germline CDR1 and CDR2 sequences are LNHDA and SQIVND (reference sequence). CDR3 residues: CASSIGGDFQETQYF. The DNA of the CDR3 is TGTGCCAGTAGTATCGGAGGGGATTTCCAAGAGACCCAGTACTTC.

The J gene is TRBJ2-3, the V gene TRBV10-2; D is perhaps TRBD1 (7 bases). Trimming pared 7 bases from V and 3 bases from J, leaving 11 bases between. The CDR3 is made up of 13 amino acids. CDR1 and CDR2 (germline): WSHSY, SAAADI. This chain's CDR3 is CASKTGRTDTQYF. The CDR3 DNA is TGCGCCAGCAAGACAGGGAGGACAGATACGCAGTATTTT.

This clonotype was counted at least ten times. This chain links TRBV7-9 with TRBJ2-7; TRBD2 matches at 8 bases. CDR1 is SEHNR and CDR2 is FQNEAQ in the germline V gene (reference sequence). Trimming removed 4 bases from V and 5 bases from J; junction bases left unmatched: 10. The CDR3 loop spans 15 amino acids. The CDR3 is CASSSDGGALDEQYF. DNA for the CDR3: TGTGCCAGCAGCTCCGACGGGGGGGCGCTGGACGAGCAGTACTTC.

This clonotype was recorded many times. The CDR3: CASSPQREGQFF. CDR3 bases: TGTGCCAGCTCACCACAACGGGAGGGACAGTTCTTC. V and J are TRBV18 and TRBJ2-1; 8 nucleotides line up with TRBD2. Germline V gene data show CDR1 as KGHSH and CDR2 as LQKENI. This CDR3 comprises 12 residues. V was clipped by 1 base and J by 13 bases; unmatched bases: 3.

V and J are TRBV27 and TRBJ2-5, with D perhaps matching TRBD1 (7 bases). The CDR3 consists of 17 residues. V was cut by 1 base and J by 3 bases, with 18 bases left in between. The germline V gene has CDR1 MNHEY and CDR2 SMNVEV (reference sequence). In DNA form, the CDR3 reads TGTGCCAGCAGTTTATTTCTTGGAGGGGGCAAAAAAGAGACCCAGTACTTC. Its translation: CASSLFLGGGKKETQYF.